Each of the 16 T cell receptor beta chains below was sequenced from the same sample in a study of cytomegalovirus exposure and HLA in healthy donors. The PCR was carried out with 60 Vbeta primers and 13 Jbeta primers. This table comes from immunoSEQ multiplex PCR, and its TCRdb copy is limited to in-frame clones, with some not included. The sample lists about 82,000 clones; about 70% were seen once. The sequenced sample was PBMCs. The receptor set was obtained from a man aged 55 to 70 in good health and CMV-seronegative.

The V gene is TRBV30, the J gene TRBJ1-3; D is ambiguous. V gave up 4 bases and J gave up 7 bases, with 14 bases separating them. Germline CDR1 GTSNPN, CDR2 SVGIG (reference sequence). The CDR3 is 13 residues long. CDR3 sequence: CAWTLAAGNTIYF. The CDR3, as DNA: TGTGCCTGGACATTGGCTGCCGGGAACACCATATATTTT.

The chain links TRBV4-3 to TRBJ2-7; tentative D call: TRBD1 (7 bases). The V end was cut by 0 bases, the J end by 4 bases, with 22 bases between. Germline CDR1 reads LGHNA; CDR2 reads YSLEER. The CDR3 is made up of 18 amino acids. The CDR3 DNA is TGCGCCAGCAGCCAAGAGTGGGAGGTGGGGACAGAGGGTTACGAGCAGTACTTC. It yields the protein CASSQEWEVGTEGYEQYF.

The genes are TRBV7-9 and TRBJ1-3, with 9 bases matching TRBD1. The CDR3 is made up of 16 amino acids. The V and J ends lost 0 bases and 5 bases, in that order; junction bases with no gene match: 5. Germline V gene data show CDR1 as SEHNR and CDR2 as FQNEAQ (reference sequence). CDR3: CASSLAGQGTRNTIYF. CDR3 coding DNA: TGTGCCAGCAGCTTAGCTGGACAGGGGACTAGAAACACCATATATTTT.

The chain has TRBV19 and TRBJ2-7, with D possibly matching TRBD1 (6 bases). This CDR3 contains 12 residues. V lost 8 bases to trimming and J lost 4 bases, with 12 bases between them. From germline, CDR1 is LNHDA and CDR2 SQIVND (reference sequence). The CDR3 sequence is CASSFGTYEQYF. DNA for the CDR3: TGTGCCAGTTCCTTCGGGACATACGAGCAGTACTTC.

This clone was detected only a few times. The V call is TRBV5-5, the J call TRBJ1-2; 7 bases map to TRBD1. CDR3 length: 15 amino acids. Germline CDR1 reads SGHKS; CDR2 reads YYEKEE (reference sequence). J lost 3 bases, V lost 2 bases, and 7 bases had no gene match. CDR3 sequence: CASSFFDREDYGYTF. As DNA, the CDR3 is TGTGCCAGCAGCTTTTTCGACAGGGAGGACTATGGCTACACCTTC.

V usage is TRBV7-2 and J usage is TRBJ2-3, with 8 bases matching TRBD2. The CDR3 has 18 residues. Germline assignment: CDR1 SGHTA and CDR2 FQGNSA. The ends lost 4 bases at V and 5 bases at J; junction bases unmatched: 17. CDR3 loop: CASSSPGGGTPRGDTQYF. CDR3 DNA: TGTGCCAGCAGCTCCCCTGGCGGGGGGACCCCCCGGGGAGATACGCAGTATTTT.

This clone was counted a few times. The chain combines TRBV10-1 with TRBJ2-7; TRBD1 is a possible D gene (6 bases). V was trimmed by 6 bases and J by 7 bases, leaving 16 bases between them. CDR3 size: 13 residues. CDR1 is WNHNN and CDR2 is SYGVQD in the germline V gene (reference sequence). This chain's CDR3 is CASRAGTSSEQYF. The DNA for the CDR3 is TGCGCCAGCAGGGCCGGGACAAGCTCGGAGCAGTACTTC.

This chain connects TRBV5-6 to TRBJ1-1, with D maybe TRBD1 (5 bases). Trimming cost V 0 bases and J 2 bases, with 11 bases left between them. Germline V gene sequence: CDR1 SGHDT, CDR2 YYEEEE. The CDR3 consists of 15 residues. The CDR3 loop reads CASSLVFQGNTEAFF. CDR3 DNA sequence: TGTGCCAGCAGCTTGGTCTTCCAGGGAAACACTGAAGCTTTCTTT.

The chain joins TRBV15 to TRBJ2-5; weak D call: TRBD1 (5 bases). The germline gives CDR1 LNHNV, CDR2 YYDKDF (reference sequence). The length of the CDR3 is 15 residues. V was shortened by 0 bases and J by 1 base, with 9 bases between the two germline ends. Written as DNA, the CDR3 is TGTGCCACCAGCAGAGAAAGGGGCGCCCAAGAGACCCAGTACTTC. Its translation: CATSRERGAQETQYF.

The chain uses TRBV7-9 and TRBJ2-7; 7 positions match TRBD2. The germline CDR1 and CDR2 sequences are SEHNR and FQNEAQ (reference sequence). The CDR3 length is 15 residues. The ends lost 3 bases at V and 3 bases at J; junction bases unmatched: 8. The CDR3 sequence: CASSFEREGLYEQYF. CDR3 DNA sequence: TGTGCCAGCAGCTTCGAGCGGGAAGGACTCTACGAGCAGTACTTC.

This clone has a handful of counts. The chain is built from TRBV7-2 and TRBJ1-1, with D possibly TRBD1 on 5 matching bases. Per the germline V gene, CDR1 is SGHTA and CDR2 is FQGNSA. The CDR3 loop spans 13 amino acids. V lost 3 bases, J lost 6 bases, and 11 bases lay in between. The CDR3, as DNA: TGTGCCAGCAGCTTGAACAGGCTATCTGAAGCTTTCTTT. Encoded protein: CASSLNRLSEAFF. Supplemented by reference TRBV7-2 and TRBJ1-1, the full variable domain reads GAGVSQSPSNKVTEKGKDVELRCDPISGHTALYWYRQSLGQGLEFLIYFQGNSAPDKSGLPSDRFSAERTGGSVSTLTIQRTQQEDSAVYLCASSLNRLSEAFFGQGTRLTVV.

The V gene is TRBV7-2, the J gene TRBJ2-6; TRBD2 might be the D (6 bases). The CDR3 runs to 18 residues. CDR1 SGHTA and CDR2 FQGNSA come from the germline V gene. V was clipped by 6 bases and J by 0 bases, with 18 bases between them. CDR3 sequence reads: CASRFRTAGTSGANVLTF. The CDR3 coding sequence is TGTGCCAGCAGATTTCGTACGGCGGGAACCTCTGGGGCCAACGTCCTGACTTTC. Using reference TRBV7-2 and TRBJ2-6 for the parts outside the CDR3, the full variable domain is GAGVSQSPSNKVTEKGKDVELRCDPISGHTALYWYRQSLGQGLEFLIYFQGNSAPDKSGLPSDRFSAERTGGSVSTLTIQRTQQEDSAVYLCASRFRTAGTSGANVLTFGAGSRLTVL.

This chain joins TRBV6-1 and TRBJ1-5; TRBD1 agrees at 9 bases. This CDR3 has 15 amino acids. V lost 1 base to trimming and J lost 6 bases; unmatched junction nucleotides: 4. From germline, CDR1 is MNHNS and CDR2 SASEGT. In DNA form, the CDR3 reads TGTGCCAGCAGTGAAGAGACAGGGGGTTTTCAGCCCCAGCATTTT. This encodes CASSEETGGFQPQHF.

CDR3 amino acids: CASSQGVVLDGEKLFF. CDR3 coding DNA: TGTGCCAGCAGCCAAGGGGTGGTGCTAGACGGTGAAAAACTGTTTTTT. The chain joins TRBV14 to TRBJ1-4; D unresolved. The CDR3 extends over 16 amino acids. Between the trimmed V and J ends, which lost 1 base and 7 bases, there was a span of 16 bases. Germline-derived CDR1 and CDR2 are SGHDN and FVKESK.

The chain is built from TRBV27 and TRBJ2-7; the match to TRBD1 covers 7 bases. The germline CDR1 and CDR2 sequences are MNHEY and SMNVEV (reference sequence). V lost 0 bases, J lost 3 bases, and 8 bases stayed unmatched. CDR3 length equals 16 residues. The CDR3 is CASSLSNTRGYYEQYF. In nucleotides, the CDR3 is TGTGCCAGCAGTTTATCGAATACCAGGGGGTACTACGAGCAGTACTTC.

The gene calls are TRBV9 and TRBJ2-5; 11 positions agree with TRBD2. The J call may be in error: the DNA end matches TRBJ2-7 better. The germline V gene encodes CDR1 SGDLS and CDR2 YYNGEE. The CDR3 extends over 15 amino acids. The CDR3 bases are TGTGCCAGCAGCGTAGATACTAGCGGGGGATACGAGCAGTACTTC. It encodes CASSVDTSGGYEQYF.